The 6 T cell receptor beta chains below all came from one sample that was sequenced in a study of blood T cell repertoires in COVID-19. TCRdb's copy holds only in-frame clones and misses some; the assay was immunoSEQ multiplex PCR. The sample contains 57,000 or so clones, about 88% of which appear only once. The sequencing sample was made of peripheral blood. Every receptor here comes from a man in his 70s with active COVID-19.

The chain has TRBV7-2 and TRBJ1-3; D gene unclear. Trimming stripped 1 base from V and 4 bases from J, with 11 bases between. There are 15 residues in the CDR3. Germline assignment: CDR1 SGHTA and CDR2 FQGNSA. CDR3 DNA: TGTGCCAGCAGCTTAGAGGCGGGATCGGGAAACACCATATATTTT. Its translation is CASSLEAGSGNTIYF.

The gene calls are TRBV7-3 and TRBJ2-1; 7 bases are a match to TRBD1. V gave up 1 base and J gave up 7 bases; unmatched junction bases: 7. The CDR3 spans 15 residues. The V gene's germline CDR1 is SGHTA and CDR2 FQGTGA. The CDR3 loop reads CASSLMTGQMNEQFF. CDR3 DNA: TGTGCCAGCAGCTTAATGACGGGACAGATGAATGAGCAGTTCTTC.

This chain links TRBV28 with TRBJ2-7; possible D gene TRBD2, 7 bases. The V and J ends lost 1 base and 3 bases respectively, with 10 bases between them. Germline V gives CDR1 MDHEN, CDR2 SYDVKM. The CDR3 covers 14 residues. DNA for the CDR3: TGTGCCAGCAGTTTATCGGGGGGCGTCTACGAGCAGTACTTC. It is translated as CASSLSGGVYEQYF.

The CDR3 sequence: CASSLARQGAEQYF. The CDR3 DNA reads as TGTGCCAGCAGCTTAGCGAGACAGGGGGCCGAGCAGTACTTC. The J gene is TRBJ2-7, the V gene TRBV7-8; 10 bases agree with TRBD1. Per germline, CDR1 SGHVS and CDR2 FQNEAQ. CDR3 length: 14 residues. The V segment lost 0 bases and the J segment 6 bases; nucleotides outside the gene matches: 2.

The J gene is TRBJ2-1, the V gene TRBV6-2 or TRBV6-3; 10 nucleotides align to TRBD2. The CDR3 has 19 amino acids. V trimming: 2 bases; J trimming: 3 bases; junction bases outside the gene matches: 13. Germline assignment: CDR1 MNHEY and CDR2 SVGEGT. The CDR3: CASSYEVASGSSLYNEQFF. The DNA of the CDR3 is TGTGCCAGCAGTTACGAGGTAGCTAGCGGGAGCTCCCTCTACAATGAGCAGTTCTTC.

The genes are TRBV27 and TRBJ2-5; TRBD1 matches 11 bases. This CDR3 has 15 residues. Trimming took 5 bases from V and 5 from J; bases not matched to a gene: 7. The germline V gene has CDR1 MNHEY and CDR2 SMNVEV (reference sequence). In DNA, the CDR3 is TGTGCCAGCAGTACCGGGACAGGGGGGGTGGAGACCCAGTACTTC. Protein product: CASSTGTGGVETQYF.